These T cell receptor beta chains were read from a single sample in a study of PD-L1 blockade in urothelial cancer. Measured with immunoSEQ multiplex PCR; TCRdb has only the in-frame clones, and not every one. This sample has tens of thousands of clones, with around 91% found just once. Here the sequenced sample was PBMCs, taken around atezolizumab (anti-PD-L1) treatment. The receptor set was obtained from a woman aged 60-70 years with urothelial cancer. Each CDR3 is given with its conserved first and last residue. D genes are given only for firm matches. Expanded clones are given a class, and other clones once, few, many or no size at all.

-	TRBV2	TRBJ1-5	TRBD1	TGTGCCAGCAGGGAGGACAGGGCTAATCAGCCCCAGCATTTT	CASREDRANQPQHF
-	TRBV28	TRBJ1-3	TRBD1	TGTGCCAGCAGTCCCAGGGGGAACACCATATATTTT	CASSPRGNTIYF
-	TRBV10-3	TRBJ1-2	-	TGTGCCATCAGTGATCTCGAGTCCCTTGTTAGTTTCGGCGCGGAGGGCTACACCTTC	CAISDLESLVSFGAEGYTF
-	TRBV27	TRBJ2-1	-	TGTGCCAGCAGTTTTGGGGGGTTTGGTGCGGGAACCTACAATGAGCAGTTCTTC	CASSFGGFGAGTYNEQFF
-	TRBV2	TRBJ2-4	-	TGTGCCAGCAGTGAATGGGGAGGAGGAGGGGTCCTAGCCAAAAACATTCAGTACTTC	CASSEWGGGGVLAKNIQYF
-	TRBV2	TRBJ2-7	TRBD1	TGTGCCAGCAGAAGGGACAGGGTATTTGGCGGCTACGAGCAGTACTTC	CASRRDRVFGGYEQYF
-	TRBV11-2	TRBJ2-1	TRBD1	TGTGCCAGCAGCTCCAGGGGGCCCGTCTACAATGAGCAGTTCTTC	CASSSRGPVYNEQFF
once	TRBV30	TRBJ1-1	TRBD1	TGTGCCTGCAGGACAGGGACGGTATACACTGAAGCTTTCTTT	CACRTGTVYTEAFF
-	TRBV7-3	TRBJ1-3	TRBD1	TGTGCCAGCAGCCCCACAGGGGTCGGAAACACCATATATTTT	CASSPTGVGNTIYF
-	TRBV7-9	TRBJ2-3	-	TGTGCCAGCAGCGCACGACAGTCCTCTAGCACAGATACGCAGTATTTT	CASSARQSSSTDTQYF
-	TRBV10-3	TRBJ2-7	TRBD2	TGTGCCATCAGTTTAGCGGGAGTAGCCTACGAGCAGTACTTC	CAISLAGVAYEQYF
-	TRBV7-9	TRBJ2-1	TRBD2	TGTGCCAGCAGCTTAGCGGCGGGAGGATCAAATGAGCAGTTCTTC	CASSLAAGGSNEQFF
-	TRBV4-1	TRBJ2-1	TRBD2	TGCGCCAGCAGCTTAACTAGCGGGAGTTCTCTTGAGCAGTTCTTC	CASSLTSGSSLEQFF
-	TRBV6-1	TRBJ2-7	-	TGTGCCATCCCAAGGGGGACAAATAACTACGGGCAGTACTTC	CAIPRGTNNYGQYF
medium-sized	TRBV11-1	TRBJ2-1	TRBD2	TGTGCCAGCAGCGTACTAGCGGGAGGGATTGGGGATGAGCAGTTCTTC	CASSVLAGGIGDEQFF
-	TRBV2	TRBJ2-2	-	TGTGCCAGCAGTCGCAGCGGGAACACCGGGGAGCTGTTTTTT	CASSRSGNTGELFF
once	TRBV5-1	TRBJ2-2	TRBD1	TGCGCCAGCAGCCCCGAGGGGGACAGTGGGGTCCGGGAGCTGTTTTTT	CASSPEGDSGVRELFF
-	TRBV6-5	TRBJ2-7	-	TGTGCCAGCAGTTACGTCCAGGGGGGCTACGAGCAGTACTTC	CASSYVQGGYEQYF
-	TRBV10-3	TRBJ1-2	TRBD1	TGTGCCATACATCTACCCGGACAGGCCGATGGCTACACCTTC	CAIHLPGQADGYTF
-	TRBV2	TRBJ1-1	-	TGTGCCAGCAAAGACAGCTTATACACTGAAGCTTTCTTT	CASKDSLYTEAFF
-	TRBV6-6	TRBJ2-7	TRBD2	TGTGCCAGCAGTTCGACTAGCGGGAGCTCCTACGAGCAGTACTTC	CASSSTSGSSYEQYF
-	TRBV5-5	TRBJ1-4	-	TGTGCCAGCAGCTCAGTAAACGTTGGCTCGACTCCTAAACTGTTTTTT	CASSSVNVGSTPKLFF
-	TRBV15	TRBJ2-2	-	TGTGCCACCAGCAGAGGGGCTTCAGGGGCTAGGACCGGGGAGCTGTTTTTT	CATSRGASGARTGELFF
once	TRBV5-1	TRBJ2-1	TRBD1	TGCGCCAGCAGCTTGGAGACAGGGCCTTACAATGAGCAGTTCTTC	CASSLETGPYNEQFF
-	TRBV28	TRBJ1-2	TRBD1	TGTGCCAGCCGGACAGGGACCTATGGCTACACCTTC	CASRTGTYGYTF
-	TRBV12-2	TRBJ1-1	-	TGTGCAAGTCGCGACCGGGACACAAACACTGAAGCTTTCTTT	CASRDRDTNTEAFF
few	TRBV5-4	TRBJ2-7	-	TGTGCCAGCAGATTGGAGCCAAAGGGAGAATACGAGCAGTACTTC	CASRLEPKGEYEQYF
-	TRBV13	TRBJ2-1	TRBD2	TGTGCCAGCAGCTCCCTCCGTCGGGGGGGCTACAATGAGCAGTTCTTC	CASSSLRRGGYNEQFF
-	TRBV15	TRBJ1-4	-	TGTGCCACCAGCTTTTTGGTTAGCACTAATGAAAAACTGTTTTTT	CATSFLVSTNEKLFF
-	TRBV5-4	TRBJ2-7	-	TGTGCCAGCAGCGGTGACAGTAACGAGCAGTACTTC	CASSGDSNEQYF
-	TRBV7-9	TRBJ2-7	TRBD1	TGTGCCAGCAGTTTACGGACCCCGGGACAGCCCTACGAGCAGTACTTC	CASSLRTPGQPYEQYF
-	TRBV9	TRBJ2-5	TRBD2	TGTGCCAGCAGCGTAGTTGGGACTAATGGAGAGACCCAGTACTTC	CASSVVGTNGETQYF
few	TRBV28	TRBJ2-7	TRBD1	TGTGCCAGCAGGCAAACCGGGACAGGGGCCTACGAGCAGTACTTC	CASRQTGTGAYEQYF
-	TRBV5-1	TRBJ2-5	-	TGCGCCAGCAGCTTGAGCGGGACACCACAAGAGACCCAGTACTTC	CASSLSGTPQETQYF
-	TRBV2	TRBJ2-4	-	TGTGCCAGCGGAGACATTCAGTACTTC	CASGDIQYF
-	TRBV6-5	TRBJ2-4	-	TGTGCCAGCAGTTACCGCCCTAGAACCATTCAGTACTTC	CASSYRPRTIQYF
-	TRBV4-1	TRBJ2-3	TRBD1	TGCGCCAGCAGCCAAGATATCAGGGGGATTTTCACAGATACGCAGTATTTT	CASSQDIRGIFTDTQYF
-	TRBV6-1	TRBJ2-2	TRBD1	TGTGCCAGCAGAGGACAGGGATCGAACACCGGGGAGCTGTTTTTT	CASRGQGSNTGELFF
-	TRBV25-1	TRBJ1-1	-	TGTGCCAGCAGTGAGCTCCAGGGCGTGAACACTGAAGCTTTCTTT	CASSELQGVNTEAFF
few	TRBV5-4	TRBJ1-1	-	TGTGCCAGCAGCTTGGAGCAACACACTGAAGCTTTCTTT	CASSLEQHTEAFF
-	TRBV19	TRBJ1-4	TRBD1	TGTGCCAGTAGTTCCAGGGGGCGCGGCGAAAAACTGTTTTTT	CASSSRGRGEKLFF
-	TRBV11-2	TRBJ2-7	TRBD2	TGTGCCAGCAGCTCCGGGACTAGCGGTTACGAGCAGTACTTC	CASSSGTSGYEQYF
few	TRBV19	TRBJ1-2	-	TGTGCCAGTAGTCAGACGACAGTTAACTATGGCTACACCTTC	CASSQTTVNYGYTF
-	TRBV19	TRBJ1-5	TRBD1	TGTGCCACTCGATCCGGGACAGGGGGATATTGGGGCAATCAGCCCCAGCATTTT	CATRSGTGGYWGNQPQHF
-	TRBV10-3	TRBJ2-3	-	TGTGCCATCCGGAGGGCCGATACAGATACGCAGTATTTT	CAIRRADTDTQYF
once	TRBV5-6	TRBJ1-1	-	TGTGCCAGCACCGGACTCGGGGGTTTGGAGGGGAACACTGAAGCTTTCTTT	CASTGLGGLEGNTEAFF
once	TRBV5-1	TRBJ1-3	-	TGCGCCAGCAGCTTGATACAGAACTCTGGAAACACCATATATTTT	CASSLIQNSGNTIYF
-	TRBV19	TRBJ2-6	-	TGTGCCAGTAGTATAGGAGGGGGGGGAGGCTCTGGGGCCAACGTCCTGACTTTC	CASSIGGGGGSGANVLTF
-	TRBV27	TRBJ2-1	TRBD1	TGTGCCAGCAGTTTCCAGGGGGAGAACTACAATGAGCAGTTCTTC	CASSFQGENYNEQFF
-	TRBV11-2	TRBJ2-7	TRBD1	TGTGCCAGCAGCTCGACAGGGTCTGGTCGGGAGCAGTACTTC	CASSSTGSGREQYF
few	TRBV10-1	TRBJ2-4	TRBD2	TGCGCCAGCAGTGAGTCCTCTAGCGGGCGCGGCGTTCAGTACTTC	CASSESSSGRGVQYF
-	TRBV5-4	TRBJ2-3	TRBD2	TGTGCCAGCAGCTCGGGACTAGCGGGGAGCACAGATACGCAGTATTTT	CASSSGLAGSTDTQYF
-	TRBV7-3	TRBJ1-1	-	TGTGCCAGCAGCATCGGGTTGAACACTGAAGCTTTCTTT	CASSIGLNTEAFF
once	TRBV2	TRBJ2-7	TRBD2	TGTGCCAGCAGTACCCAACCGGGGGTAGCGGGAGTAGAGTACTTC	CASSTQPGVAGVEYF
-	TRBV6-1	TRBJ2-5	-	TGTGCCAGTTGGAGCGGACTAGAGACCCAGTACTTC	CASWSGLETQYF
-	TRBV5-6	TRBJ2-1	-	TGTGCCAGCAGCTTGGCGGCAGAGGGCGCCTACAATGAGCAGTTCTTC	CASSLAAEGAYNEQFF
-	TRBV7-3	TRBJ2-3	TRBD1	TGTGCCAGCAGCCCGACCACAGGGGTAACAGATACGCAGTATTTT	CASSPTTGVTDTQYF
once	TRBV6-1	TRBJ1-5	TRBD1	TGTGCCAGCAGTCCGGGACAGGGGATATATCAGCCCCAGCATTTT	CASSPGQGIYQPQHF